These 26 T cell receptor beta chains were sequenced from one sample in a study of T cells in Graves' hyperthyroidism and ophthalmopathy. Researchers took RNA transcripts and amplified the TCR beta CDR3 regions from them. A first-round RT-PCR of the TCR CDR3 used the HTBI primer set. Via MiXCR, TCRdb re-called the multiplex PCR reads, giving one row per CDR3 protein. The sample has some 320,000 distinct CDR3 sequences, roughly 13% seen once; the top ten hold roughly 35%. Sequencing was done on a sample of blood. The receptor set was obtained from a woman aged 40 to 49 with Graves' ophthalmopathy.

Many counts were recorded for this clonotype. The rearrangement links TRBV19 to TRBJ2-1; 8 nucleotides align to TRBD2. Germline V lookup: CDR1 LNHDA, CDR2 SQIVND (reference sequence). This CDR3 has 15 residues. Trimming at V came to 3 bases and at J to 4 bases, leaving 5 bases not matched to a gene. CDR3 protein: CASSIGLAGYNEQFF. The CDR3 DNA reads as TGTGCCAGTAGTATTGGACTAGCTGGGTACAATGAGCAGTTCTTC.

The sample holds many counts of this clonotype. The CDR3 here is CASSLERKVPGELFF. As DNA, the CDR3 is TGTGCCAGCAGTTTGGAGCGGAAGGTCCCCGGGGAGCTGTTTTTT. The genes are TRBV27 and TRBJ2-2, with D possibly matching TRBD2 (5 bases). The germline gives CDR1 MNHEY, CDR2 SMNVEV (reference sequence). The V gene lost 3 bases and the J gene lost 6 bases, with 14 bases spanning the gap. This CDR3 contains 15 residues.

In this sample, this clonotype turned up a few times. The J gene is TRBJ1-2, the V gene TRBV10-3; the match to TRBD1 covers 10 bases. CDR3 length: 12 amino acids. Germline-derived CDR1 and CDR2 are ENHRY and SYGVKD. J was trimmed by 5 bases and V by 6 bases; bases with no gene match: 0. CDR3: CAIRGQGYGYTF. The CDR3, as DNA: TGTGCCATCAGGGGACAGGGGTATGGCTACACCTTC.

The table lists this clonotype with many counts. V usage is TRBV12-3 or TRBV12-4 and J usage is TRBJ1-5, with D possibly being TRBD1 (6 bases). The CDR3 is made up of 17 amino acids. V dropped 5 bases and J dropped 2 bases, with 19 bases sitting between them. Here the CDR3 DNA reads TGTGCCAGCAGTCCCTCCTTACAGGGAATTGGCAATCAGCCCCAGCATTTT. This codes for CASSPSLQGIGNQPQHF.

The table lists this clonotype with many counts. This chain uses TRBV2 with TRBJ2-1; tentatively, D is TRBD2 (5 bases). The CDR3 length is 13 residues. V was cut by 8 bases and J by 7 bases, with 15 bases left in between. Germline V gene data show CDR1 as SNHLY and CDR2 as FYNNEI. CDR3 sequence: CASALGLGNEQFF. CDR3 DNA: TGTGCCAGCGCACTAGGTCTTGGAAATGAGCAGTTCTTC.

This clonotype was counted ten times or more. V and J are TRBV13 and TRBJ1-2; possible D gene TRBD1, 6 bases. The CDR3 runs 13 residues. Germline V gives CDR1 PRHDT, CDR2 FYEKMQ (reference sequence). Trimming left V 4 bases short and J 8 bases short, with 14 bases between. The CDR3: CASSSHGQWGYTF. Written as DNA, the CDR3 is TGTGCCAGCAGCTCACATGGACAGTGGGGCTACACCTTC.

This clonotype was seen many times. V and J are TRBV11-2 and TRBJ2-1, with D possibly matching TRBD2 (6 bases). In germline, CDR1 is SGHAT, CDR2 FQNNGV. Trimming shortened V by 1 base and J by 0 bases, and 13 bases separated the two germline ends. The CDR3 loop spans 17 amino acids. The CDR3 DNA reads TGTGCCAGCAGCTTAGGGACTACCACGTCCTCCTACAATGAGCAGTTCTTC. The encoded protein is CASSLGTTTSSYNEQFF.

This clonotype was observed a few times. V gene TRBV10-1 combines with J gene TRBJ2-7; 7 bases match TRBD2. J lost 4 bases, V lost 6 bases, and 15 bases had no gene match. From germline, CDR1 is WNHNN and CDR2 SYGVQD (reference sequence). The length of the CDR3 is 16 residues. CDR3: CASSKTRGGSRYEQYF. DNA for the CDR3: TGCGCCAGCAGCAAAACACGCGGCGGGAGTCGGTACGAGCAGTACTTC.

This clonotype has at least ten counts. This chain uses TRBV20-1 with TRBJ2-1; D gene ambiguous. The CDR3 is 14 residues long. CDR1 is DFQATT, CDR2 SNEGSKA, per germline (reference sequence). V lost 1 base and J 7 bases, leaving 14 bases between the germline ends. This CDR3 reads CSARVIGPRNEQFF. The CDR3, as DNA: TGCAGTGCTAGAGTAATTGGGCCTAGGAATGAGCAGTTCTTC.

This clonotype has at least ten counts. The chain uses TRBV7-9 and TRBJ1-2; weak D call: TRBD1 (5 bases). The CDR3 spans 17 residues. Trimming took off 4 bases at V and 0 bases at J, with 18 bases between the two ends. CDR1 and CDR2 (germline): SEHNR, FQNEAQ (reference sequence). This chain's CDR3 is CASSSPPGLRANYGYTF. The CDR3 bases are TGTGCCAGCAGCTCCCCCCCGGGACTGAGAGCTAACTATGGCTACACCTTC.

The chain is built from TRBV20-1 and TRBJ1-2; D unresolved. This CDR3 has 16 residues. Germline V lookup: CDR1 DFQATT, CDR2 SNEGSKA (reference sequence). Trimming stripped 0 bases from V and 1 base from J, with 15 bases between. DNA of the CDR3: TGCAGTGCTAGAGATATTAGGGTTGGCAGTAACTATGGCTACACCTTC. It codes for CSARDIRVGSNYGYTF.

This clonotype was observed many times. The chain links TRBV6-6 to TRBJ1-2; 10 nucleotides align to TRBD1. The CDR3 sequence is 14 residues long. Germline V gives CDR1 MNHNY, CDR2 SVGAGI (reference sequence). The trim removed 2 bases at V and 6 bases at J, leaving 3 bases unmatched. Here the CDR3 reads CASSYRTGGHGYTF. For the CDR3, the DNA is TGTGCCAGCAGTTACCGGACAGGGGGGCATGGCTACACCTTC.

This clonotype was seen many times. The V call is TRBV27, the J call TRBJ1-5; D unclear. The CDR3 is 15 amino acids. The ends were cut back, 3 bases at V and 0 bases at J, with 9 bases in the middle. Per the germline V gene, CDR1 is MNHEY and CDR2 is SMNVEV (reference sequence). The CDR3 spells CASSFKGFSNQPQHF. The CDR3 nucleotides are TGTGCCAGCAGTTTTAAAGGGTTTAGCAATCAGCCCCAGCATTTT.

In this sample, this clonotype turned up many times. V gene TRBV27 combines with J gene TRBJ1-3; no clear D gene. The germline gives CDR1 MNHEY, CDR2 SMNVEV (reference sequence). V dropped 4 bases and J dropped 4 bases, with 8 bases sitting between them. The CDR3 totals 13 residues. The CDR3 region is CASSSGSGNTIYF. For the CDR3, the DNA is TGTGCCAGCAGTTCGGGGTCGGGAAACACCATATATTTT.

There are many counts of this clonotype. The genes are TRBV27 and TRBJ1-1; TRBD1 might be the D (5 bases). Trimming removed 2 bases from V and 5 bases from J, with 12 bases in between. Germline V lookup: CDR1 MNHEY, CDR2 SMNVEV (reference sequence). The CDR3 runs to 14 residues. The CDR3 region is CASSLGGLDTEAFF. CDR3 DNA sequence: TGTGCCAGCAGTTTAGGGGGGTTGGATACTGAAGCTTTCTTT.

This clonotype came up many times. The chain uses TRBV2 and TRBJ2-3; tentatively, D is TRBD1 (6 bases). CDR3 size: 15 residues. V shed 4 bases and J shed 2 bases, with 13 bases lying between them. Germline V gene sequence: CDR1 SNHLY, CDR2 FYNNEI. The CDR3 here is CASSGGLVNTDTQYF. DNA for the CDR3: TGTGCCAGCAGTGGGGGGCTGGTAAACACAGATACGCAGTATTTT. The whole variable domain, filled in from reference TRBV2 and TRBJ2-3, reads EPEVTQTPSHQVTQMGQEVILRCVPISNHLYFYWYRQILGQKVEFLVSFYNNEISEKSEIFDDQFSVERPDGSNFTLKIRSTKLEDSAMYFCASSGGLVNTDTQYFGPGTRLTVL.

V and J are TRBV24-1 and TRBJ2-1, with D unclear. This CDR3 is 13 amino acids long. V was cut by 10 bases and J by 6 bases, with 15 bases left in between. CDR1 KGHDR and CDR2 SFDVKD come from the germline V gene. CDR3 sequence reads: CATGEPRGNEQFF. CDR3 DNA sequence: TGTGCCACAGGAGAGCCCCGAGGCAATGAGCAGTTCTTC.

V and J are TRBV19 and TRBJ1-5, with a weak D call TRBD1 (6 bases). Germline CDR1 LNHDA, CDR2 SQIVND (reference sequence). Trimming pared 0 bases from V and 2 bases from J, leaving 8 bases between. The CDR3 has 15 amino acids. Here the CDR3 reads CASSIDSGGNQPQHF. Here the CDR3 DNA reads TGTGCCAGTAGTATAGATTCAGGGGGCAATCAGCCCCAGCATTTT.

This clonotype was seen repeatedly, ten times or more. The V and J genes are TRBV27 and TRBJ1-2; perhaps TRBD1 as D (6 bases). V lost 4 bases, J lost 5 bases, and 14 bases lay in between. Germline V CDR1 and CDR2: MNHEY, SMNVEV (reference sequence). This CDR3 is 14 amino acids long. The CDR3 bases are TGTGCCAGCAGTTACGTCGGGACATTGTATGGCTACACCTTC. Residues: CASSYVGTLYGYTF.

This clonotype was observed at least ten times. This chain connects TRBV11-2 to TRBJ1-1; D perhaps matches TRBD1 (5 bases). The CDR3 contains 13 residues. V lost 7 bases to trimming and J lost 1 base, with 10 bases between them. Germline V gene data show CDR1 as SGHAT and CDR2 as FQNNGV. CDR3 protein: CASKQDWNTEAFF. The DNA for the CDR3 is TGTGCCAGCAAACAGGATTGGAACACTGAAGCTTTCTTT.

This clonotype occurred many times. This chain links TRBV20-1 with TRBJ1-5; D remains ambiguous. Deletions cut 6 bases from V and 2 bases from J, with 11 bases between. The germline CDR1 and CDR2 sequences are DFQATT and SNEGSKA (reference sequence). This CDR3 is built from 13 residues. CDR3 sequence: CSAKGGGNQPQHF. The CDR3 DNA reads TGCAGTGCGAAAGGCGGGGGCAATCAGCCCCAGCATTTT.

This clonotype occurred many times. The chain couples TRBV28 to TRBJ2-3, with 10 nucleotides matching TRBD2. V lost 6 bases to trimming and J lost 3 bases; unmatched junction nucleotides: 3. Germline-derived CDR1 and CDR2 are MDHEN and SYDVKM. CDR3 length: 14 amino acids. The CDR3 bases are TGTGCCAGCAGGTTAGCGGGAGGAACAGATACGCAGTATTTT. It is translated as CASRLAGGTDTQYF. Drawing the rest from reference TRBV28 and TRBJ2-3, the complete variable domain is DVKVTQSSRYLVKRTGEKVFLECVQDMDHENMFWYRQDPGLGLRLIYFSYDVKMKEKGDIPEGYSVSREKKERFSLILESASTNQTSMYLCASRLAGGTDTQYFGPGTRLTVL.

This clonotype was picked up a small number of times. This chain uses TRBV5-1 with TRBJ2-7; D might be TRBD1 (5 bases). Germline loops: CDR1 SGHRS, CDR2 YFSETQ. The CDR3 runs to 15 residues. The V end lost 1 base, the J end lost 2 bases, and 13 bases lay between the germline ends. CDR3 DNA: TGCGCCAGCAGCTTGCTAGGGGCAGGAACCTACGAGCAGTACTTC. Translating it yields CASSLLGAGTYEQYF.

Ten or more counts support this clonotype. CDR3: CASSSPGSASNQPQHF. CDR3 nucleotide sequence: TGTGCCAGCAGTTCCCCTGGGAGTGCTAGCAATCAGCCCCAGCATTTT. J is TRBJ1-5 and V is TRBV28, with D uncertain. V lost 4 bases and J lost 0, with 13 bases in between. CDR1 and CDR2 (germline): MDHEN, SYDVKM. This CDR3 has 16 residues.

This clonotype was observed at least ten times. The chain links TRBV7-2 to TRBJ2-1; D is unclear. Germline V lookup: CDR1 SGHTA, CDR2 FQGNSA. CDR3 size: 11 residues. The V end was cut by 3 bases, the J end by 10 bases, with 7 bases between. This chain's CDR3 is CASSLRREQFF. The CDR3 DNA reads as TGTGCCAGCAGCTTGAGACGGGAGCAGTTCTTC.

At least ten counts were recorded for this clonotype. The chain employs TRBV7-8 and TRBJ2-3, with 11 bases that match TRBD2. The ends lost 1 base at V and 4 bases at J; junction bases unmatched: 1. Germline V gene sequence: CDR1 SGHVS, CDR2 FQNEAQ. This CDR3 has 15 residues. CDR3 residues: CASSLGLAGSDTQYF. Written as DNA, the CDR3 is TGTGCCAGCAGCTTAGGACTAGCGGGGTCAGATACGCAGTATTTT.